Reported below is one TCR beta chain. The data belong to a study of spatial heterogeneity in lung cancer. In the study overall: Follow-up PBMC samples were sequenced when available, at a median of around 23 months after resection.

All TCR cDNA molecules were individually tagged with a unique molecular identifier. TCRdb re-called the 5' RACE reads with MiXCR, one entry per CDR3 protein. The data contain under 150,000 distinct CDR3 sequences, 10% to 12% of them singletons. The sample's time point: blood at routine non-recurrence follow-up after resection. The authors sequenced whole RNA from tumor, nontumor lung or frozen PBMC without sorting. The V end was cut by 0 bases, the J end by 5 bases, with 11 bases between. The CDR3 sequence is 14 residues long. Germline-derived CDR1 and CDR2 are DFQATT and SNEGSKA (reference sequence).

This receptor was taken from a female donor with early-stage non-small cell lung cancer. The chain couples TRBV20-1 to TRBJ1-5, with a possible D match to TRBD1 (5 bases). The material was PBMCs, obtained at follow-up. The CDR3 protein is CSARDDREHQPQHF. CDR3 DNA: TGCAGTGCTAGAGATGACAGAGAACATCAGCCCCAGCATTTT.